The 23 T cell receptor beta chains below were found in one sample sequenced in a study of shared clonotypes between healthy human individuals. Data came from immunoSEQ multiplex PCR; TCRdb stores just in-frame clones and leaves some out. The sample shows around 1.4 million clones, roughly 98.5% of them seen only once. Sequencing was performed on naive CD4+ T cells sorted from blood. Noted subset: CD45RA+ positively selected. The receptor set was obtained from a man aged 30 to 45 in good health.

V usage is TRBV27 and J usage is TRBJ1-5, with D hard to call. CDR1 and CDR2 from the germline V gene are MNHEY and SMNVEV (reference sequence). Trimming removed 5 bases at V and 4 bases at J, with 21 bases between. This CDR3 is built from 17 residues. The CDR3 sequence is CASSPLSLLARNQPQHF. In DNA, the CDR3 is TGTGCCAGCAGTCCCCTCTCACTGTTAGCTAGGAATCAGCCCCAGCATTTT.

The chain carries TRBV9 and TRBJ2-1, with 8 positions matching TRBD2. The CDR3 loop spans 15 amino acids. Trimming took 4 bases from V and 9 from J; bases not matched to a gene: 12. Germline V gene lookup returns CDR1 SGDLS and CDR2 YYNGEE. CDR3 sequence reads: CASSHGPAGDSEQFF. CDR3 in DNA: TGTGCCAGCAGCCATGGGCCAGCGGGAGATTCTGAGCAGTTCTTC.

The chain's CDR3 is CASSLYPGLETQYF. The DNA of the CDR3 is TGTGCCAGCAGCCTATACCCGGGACTAGAGACCCAGTACTTC. The V and J genes are TRBV27 and TRBJ2-5, with a tentative D call TRBD2 (6 bases). Trimming cost V 6 bases and J 4 bases, with 15 bases left between them. Germline CDR1 reads MNHEY; CDR2 reads SMNVEV (reference sequence). The CDR3 is 14 amino acids.

Regarding this clone: A junction boundary mismatches the germline segment, possibly from a read error. The genes are TRBV12-5 and TRBJ2-7, with D possibly matching TRBD1 (7 bases). Germline assignment: CDR1 LGHNT and CDR2 FRNRAP. CDR3 length: 12 amino acids. Written as DNA, the CDR3 is TGTGCTAGTGGTGGCTTAGAGACAGGGAGGAACTTC. Residues: CASGGLETGRNF.

This clone came up once. V gene TRBV7-6 combines with J gene TRBJ2-1; TRBD1 matches at 7 bases. The germline gives CDR1 SGHVS, CDR2 FNYEAQ. CDR3 length: 15 residues. V was pared by 5 bases and J by 3 bases, with 7 bases of the junction left unmatched. This chain's CDR3 is CASSQGQRNYNEQFF. The CDR3 DNA sequence: TGTGCCAGCAGCCAGGGACAGAGGAACTACAATGAGCAGTTCTTC.

The rearrangement joins TRBV5-1 to TRBJ1-2; TRBD1 matches at 7 bases. J was trimmed by 5 bases and V by 4 bases; bases with no gene match: 5. CDR1 and CDR2 (germline): SGHRS, YFSETQ. This CDR3 has 13 amino acids. The CDR3 sequence is CASSRDSIYGYTF. CDR3 in DNA: TGCGCCAGCAGCCGGGACAGTATTTATGGCTACACCTTC.

V and J are TRBV10-1 and TRBJ2-7; D might be TRBD2 (5 bases). The germline gives CDR1 WNHNN, CDR2 SYGVQD (reference sequence). The CDR3 is 14 residues long. Trimming cost V 0 bases and J 7 bases, with 13 bases left between them. The CDR3 DNA reads as TGCGCCAGCAGTGAGTCTGGGCTAGCTCGGGAGCAGTACTTC. This sequence encodes CASSESGLAREQYF.

The chain links TRBV7-9 to TRBJ1-5; D unclear. The CDR3 is 14 amino acids. Germline CDR1 SEHNR, CDR2 FQNEAQ (reference sequence). The ends were cut back, 3 bases at V and 0 bases at J, with 6 bases in the middle. In DNA form, the CDR3 reads TGTGCCAGCAGCTTCGGGAATAGCAATCAGCCCCAGCATTTT. The encoded protein is CASSFGNSNQPQHF.

The V gene is TRBV6-1, the J gene TRBJ1-5; 7 bases line up with TRBD1. CDR3 length: 14 amino acids. The germline V gene has CDR1 MNHNS and CDR2 SASEGT. V was pared by 3 bases and J by 9 bases, with 8 bases of the junction left unmatched. CDR3 loop: CASSDPGGIGPQHF. Here the CDR3 DNA reads TGTGCCAGCAGTGACCCAGGGGGAATCGGGCCCCAGCATTTT.

The chain joins TRBV4-3 to TRBJ2-7; TRBD2 might be the D (5 bases). There are 19 residues in the CDR3. In germline, CDR1 is LGHNA, CDR2 YSLEER. V lost 2 bases and J lost 0, with 23 bases in between. CDR3: CASSQKLTVGLTSSYEQYF. CDR3 DNA sequence: TGCGCCAGCAGCCAAAAGCTCACCGTAGGCCTAACTAGCTCCTACGAGCAGTACTTC.

The chain couples TRBV7-2 to TRBJ2-5; no definite D call. Germline CDR1 is SGHTA and CDR2 is FQGNSA. Trimming removed 4 bases at V and 5 bases at J, with 11 bases between. The CDR3 has 13 residues. The CDR3 reads CASSWNRGETQYF. The CDR3 DNA follows: TGTGCCAGCAGCTGGAACCGTGGGGAGACCCAGTACTTC.

The rearrangement joins TRBV7-8 to TRBJ2-3; D call uncertain. The CDR3 consists of 14 residues. Germline-derived CDR1 and CDR2 are SGHVS and FQNEAQ. Trimming stripped 1 base from V and 2 bases from J, with 7 bases between. The CDR3 reads CASSLGDPTDTQYF. Written as DNA, the CDR3 is TGTGCCAGCAGCTTAGGCGACCCCACAGATACGCAGTATTTT. The full variable domain, rest sourced from reference TRBV7-8 and TRBJ2-3, is GAGVSQSPRYKVAKRGQDVALRCDPISGHVSLFWYQQALGQGPEFLTYFQNEAQLDKSGLPSDRFFAERPEGSVSTLKIQRTQQEDSAVYLCASSLGDPTDTQYFGPGTRLTVL.

This clone was detected only once. The genes are TRBV2 and TRBJ1-5, with 7 nucleotides matching TRBD1. CDR3 length: 14 amino acids. The J segment lost 7 bases and the V segment lost 5 bases, leaving 8 bases of the junction unmatched. CDR1 SNHLY and CDR2 FYNNEI come from the germline V gene. CDR3 loop: CASSSDREGQPQHF. The CDR3 DNA follows: TGTGCCAGCAGTTCCGACAGGGAAGGGCAGCCCCAGCATTTT. Based on the CDR3 plus reference TRBV2 and TRBJ1-5, the full variable domain is EPEVTQTPSHQVTQMGQEVILRCVPISNHLYFYWYRQILGQKVEFLVSFYNNEISEKSEIFDDQFSVERPDGSNFTLKIRSTKLEDSAMYFCASSSDREGQPQHFGDGTRLSIL.

The V call is TRBV30, the J call TRBJ1-5; TRBD1 matches at 7 bases. The V segment lost 8 bases and the J segment 7 bases; nucleotides outside the gene matches: 11. CDR3 length equals 13 residues. CDR1 and CDR2 (germline): GTSNPN, SVGIG (reference sequence). DNA for the CDR3: TGTGCCACCTCCCTGACAGGGCTGCAGCCCCAGCATTTT. It is translated as CATSLTGLQPQHF.

The chain links TRBV2 to TRBJ2-2, with 7 bases aligning to TRBD2. Germline CDR1 reads SNHLY; CDR2 reads FYNNEI. V was pared by 3 bases and J by 3 bases, with 7 bases of the junction left unmatched. This CDR3 has 16 residues. The CDR3 loop reads CASSDGASGYTGELFF. The CDR3, as DNA: TGTGCCAGCAGTGATGGGGCTAGCGGATACACCGGGGAGCTGTTTTTT.

The chain recombines TRBV10-3 with TRBJ1-5, with D possibly matching TRBD1 (6 bases). The ends were cut back, 7 bases at V and 6 bases at J, with 13 bases in the middle. Germline lookup yields CDR1 ENHRY and CDR2 SYGVKD. The CDR3 covers 13 residues. CDR3 coding DNA: TGTGCCATCATGACAGGTCCCGGTCAGCCCCAGCATTTT. The encoded protein is CAIMTGPGQPQHF.

The chain carries TRBV21-1 and TRBJ1-3. TRBV21-1 is listed as a pseudogene. This CDR3 is 15 amino acids long. The CDR3 protein is CASSKKESSGNTIYF. The CDR3 DNA sequence: TGTGCCAGCAGCAAAAAGGAGTCCTCTGGAAACACCATATATTTT.

The gene calls are TRBV6-1 and TRBJ1-5; TRBD1 matches 10 bases. There are 14 residues in the CDR3. V shed 9 bases, J shed 9 bases, and the junction held 11 bases outside the gene matches. Germline V gene lookup returns CDR1 MNHNS and CDR2 SASEGT. The CDR3 coding sequence is TGTGCCAGTGCTGGACAGGGGGGTGATAGGCCCCAGCATTTT. Encoded protein: CASAGQGGDRPQHF.

The genes are TRBV11-2 and TRBJ2-7; 8 bases align to TRBD2. CDR1 and CDR2 (germline): SGHAT, FQNNGV. The CDR3 has 19 residues. Trimming removed 5 bases from V and 6 bases from J; junction bases left unmatched: 24. CDR3 sequence reads: CASSTLSSGRVPDGSEQYF. In DNA form, the CDR3 reads TGTGCCAGCAGCACCCTTTCGTCCGGGAGGGTACCGGACGGCTCCGAGCAGTACTTC.

The chain is built from TRBV5-1 and TRBJ2-7; 12 bases map to TRBD2. The germline V gene encodes CDR1 SGHRS and CDR2 YFSETQ. V trimming: 4 bases; J trimming: 7 bases; junction bases outside the gene matches: 9. The CDR3 length is 15 residues. The CDR3 sequence is CASSMTSGSRWEQYF. As DNA, the CDR3 is TGCGCCAGCAGCATGACTAGCGGGAGCAGGTGGGAGCAGTACTTC.

The chain uses TRBV7-6 and TRBJ2-5, with D perhaps TRBD2 (5 bases). The CDR3 is 16 residues long. V gave up 5 bases and J gave up 1 base, with 17 bases separating them. In germline, CDR1 is SGHVS, CDR2 FNYEAQ. This chain's CDR3 is CASSAQSAGVQETQYF. CDR3 DNA: TGTGCCAGCAGCGCCCAGAGTGCGGGTGTCCAAGAGACCCAGTACTTC.

The chain is built from TRBV9 and TRBJ2-5, with unresolved D. CDR3 length: 15 residues. Looked up from germline, CDR1 is SGDLS and CDR2 is YYNGEE. Trimming stripped 4 bases from V and 4 bases from J, with 17 bases between. CDR3 protein: CASSPNMAVLETQYF. DNA for the CDR3: TGTGCCAGCAGCCCTAATATGGCGGTTCTAGAGACCCAGTACTTC.

The chain links TRBV4-2 to TRBJ1-5; D may be TRBD1 (6 bases). Germline V gene data show CDR1 as LGHNA and CDR2 as YNFKEQ. V was cut by 2 bases and J by 9 bases, with 11 bases left in between. CDR3 length: 13 residues. The CDR3 DNA sequence: TGTGCCAGCAGCCAACGGGGGGCTACGCCCCAGCATTTT. Amino acids: CASSQRGATPQHF.